These 8 T cell receptor beta chains share one sample of origin, sequenced in a study of T cell responses to AZD1222 COVID-19 vaccine. Clones were read by immunoSEQ multiplex PCR, and TCRdb kept only the in-frame ones, dropping some. The table shows 90,000 to 110,000 clones, with about nine tenths occurring only once. This specimen was peripheral blood, taken on day 0 of AZD1222 vaccination. The origin of the receptors is an adult in good health.

The V and J genes are TRBV3-1 (or the pseudogene TRBV3-2) and TRBJ2-1; 8 nucleotides align to TRBD1. CDR1 and CDR2 from the germline V gene are LGHDT and YNNKEL (reference sequence). Trimming cost V 9 bases and J 4 bases; bases outside gene matches: 8. The CDR3 is 14 amino acids. CDR3 amino acids: CARDSGQVYNEQFF. CDR3 DNA: TGTGCCAGGGACTCGGGACAGGTATACAATGAGCAGTTCTTC.

The chain has TRBV27 and TRBJ2-3; D perhaps matches TRBD1 (6 bases). V was cut by 10 bases and J by 3 bases, with 11 bases left in between. CDR1 is MNHEY and CDR2 is SMNVEV in the germline V gene (reference sequence). The CDR3 loop spans 12 amino acids. CDR3 in DNA: TGTGCCACGACAGGTGGGACAGATACGCAGTATTTT. It specifies CATTGGTDTQYF.

This clone has a single count. J is TRBJ1-2 and V is TRBV3-1 (or the pseudogene TRBV3-2); TRBD1 matches 8 bases. V dropped 2 bases and J dropped 3; count of bases not matched to a gene: 2. CDR3 length: 14 amino acids. The germline V gene has CDR1 LGHDT and CDR2 YNNKEL (reference sequence). CDR3 in DNA: TGTGCCAGCAGCCAACAGGGGGCATACTATGGCTACACCTTC. Translation: CASSQQGAYYGYTF.

Remarks on this clone: Other DNA variants within this sample encode the same CDR3. V and J are TRBV18 and TRBJ2-2, with D unclear. Per the germline V gene, CDR1 is KGHSH and CDR2 is LQKENI. CDR3 length equals 15 residues. The ends were cut back, 3 bases at V and 1 base at J, with 9 bases in the middle. Here the CDR3 reads CASSPRTGNTGELFF. The CDR3 nucleotides read TGTGCCAGCTCACCTCGGACGGGGAACACCGGGGAGCTGTTTTTT.

V gene TRBV11-2 combines with J gene TRBJ2-1; D is unresolved. V lost 5 bases to trimming and J lost 6 bases, with 8 bases between them. Germline CDR1 SGHAT, CDR2 FQNNGV. The CDR3 sequence is 12 residues long. The CDR3 is CASSPSGNEQFF. Written as DNA, the CDR3 is TGTGCCAGCAGCCCTTCCGGCAATGAGCAGTTCTTC. The variable domain in full, with the rest retrieved from reference TRBV11-2 and TRBJ2-1, is EAGVAQSPRYKIIEKRQSVAFWCNPISGHATLYWYQQILGQGPKLLIQFQNNGVVDDSQLPKDRFSAERLKGVDSTLKIQPAKLEDSAVYLCASSPSGNEQFFGPGTRLTVL.

The genes are TRBV6-1 and TRBJ2-1, with a tentative D call TRBD1 (6 bases). Looked up from germline, CDR1 is MNHNS and CDR2 is SASEGT. The V end lost 2 bases, the J end lost 8 bases, and 16 bases lay between the germline ends. This CDR3 region has 15 residues. The CDR3 nucleotides read TGTGCCAGCAGTGAACCCGGACAGACTGGGGATGAGCAGTTCTTC. It encodes CASSEPGQTGDEQFF.

This rearrangement joins TRBV5-1 to TRBJ2-7, with no clear D. The germline V gene has CDR1 SGHRS and CDR2 YFSETQ. This CDR3 is 13 amino acids long. V was trimmed by 0 bases and J by 5 bases, leaving 9 bases between them. The CDR3 nucleotides read TGCGCCAGCAGCTTGGCCGAAAAGGACGAGCAGTACTTC. Protein sequence: CASSLAEKDEQYF.

The chain uses TRBV4-2 and TRBJ2-1, with 13 bases that match TRBD2. Germline lookup yields CDR1 LGHNA and CDR2 YNFKEQ. The CDR3 is 17 amino acids. V trimming: 2 bases; J trimming: 5 bases; junction bases outside the gene matches: 6. The CDR3 reads CASSQPTGTSGNNEQFF. The CDR3 DNA is TGTGCCAGCAGCCAACCTACCGGGACTAGCGGGAACAATGAGCAGTTCTTC.